This T cell receptor (beta chain) was documented in a study of shared clonotypes between healthy human individuals. Original handling: Filtering was not the same, since immunoSEQ gave junction-only sequences without quality scores. Profiled with immunoSEQ multiplex PCR; TCRdb holds only in-frame clones, not every one. Clone size and the V and J calls come from that table; the DNA yielded D and trimming. This sample has about 1.1 million clones; roughly 80% occur once, and the top ten carry more than 0.85%. A word on this clone: At the DNA level, this CDR3 is encoded by other sequences in the same sample as well.

V dropped 2 bases and J dropped 4 bases, with 10 bases sitting between them. Germline V gene sequence: CDR1 SGHRS, CDR2 YFSETQ. CDR3 length equals 14 residues. This TCR was recovered from a young man in good health. Some clones in this sample may be carry-over from other donors' samples. The V call is TRBV5-1, the J call TRBJ2-1; weak D call: TRBD2 (6 bases). The sequenced sample consisted of memory CD4+ T cells from PBMCs. This sample's subset: CD45RA-negative fraction. Here the CDR3 DNA reads TGCGCCAGCAGCTTATCGGGAGCGTACAATGAGCAGTTCTTC. It yields the protein CASSLSGAYNEQFF.